This T cell receptor beta chain was recovered during a study of spatial heterogeneity in lung cancer. The overall study: PBMC samples from follow-up, when available, were sequenced at a median of roughly two years post-resection. Alpha-chain sequences were consistently detected in smaller numbers than beta-chain sequences. Study-wide results and limits: TCRs found ubiquitously expanded in tumor appeared in blood more at resection than at follow-up.

Time point indicated: blood at routine non-recurrence follow-up after resection. Frozen PBMC, nontumor lung or tumor provided whole RNA, which was sequenced unsorted. This clonotype was detected many times. Its antigen is unidentified. Each CDR3 protein is one row after TCRdb ran MiXCR on the 5' RACE reads. The sample shows 45,000 to 65,000 distinct CDR3 sequences, roughly 7% of them seen only once. Trimming removed 5 bases from V and 6 bases from J; junction bases left unmatched: 9. The V gene's germline CDR1 is MNHEY and CDR2 SVGAGI. This CDR3 region has 16 residues. The chain recombines TRBV6-5 with TRBJ2-4, with TRBD1 matching 11 bases. The sequence was obtained from a female donor with early-stage non-small cell lung cancer. Sequences were derived from PBMCs, sampled at follow-up. This CDR3 is CASSPTGQGAGNIQYF. The DNA of the CDR3 is TGTGCCAGCAGTCCCACCGGACAGGGGGCTGGAAACATTCAGTACTTC.